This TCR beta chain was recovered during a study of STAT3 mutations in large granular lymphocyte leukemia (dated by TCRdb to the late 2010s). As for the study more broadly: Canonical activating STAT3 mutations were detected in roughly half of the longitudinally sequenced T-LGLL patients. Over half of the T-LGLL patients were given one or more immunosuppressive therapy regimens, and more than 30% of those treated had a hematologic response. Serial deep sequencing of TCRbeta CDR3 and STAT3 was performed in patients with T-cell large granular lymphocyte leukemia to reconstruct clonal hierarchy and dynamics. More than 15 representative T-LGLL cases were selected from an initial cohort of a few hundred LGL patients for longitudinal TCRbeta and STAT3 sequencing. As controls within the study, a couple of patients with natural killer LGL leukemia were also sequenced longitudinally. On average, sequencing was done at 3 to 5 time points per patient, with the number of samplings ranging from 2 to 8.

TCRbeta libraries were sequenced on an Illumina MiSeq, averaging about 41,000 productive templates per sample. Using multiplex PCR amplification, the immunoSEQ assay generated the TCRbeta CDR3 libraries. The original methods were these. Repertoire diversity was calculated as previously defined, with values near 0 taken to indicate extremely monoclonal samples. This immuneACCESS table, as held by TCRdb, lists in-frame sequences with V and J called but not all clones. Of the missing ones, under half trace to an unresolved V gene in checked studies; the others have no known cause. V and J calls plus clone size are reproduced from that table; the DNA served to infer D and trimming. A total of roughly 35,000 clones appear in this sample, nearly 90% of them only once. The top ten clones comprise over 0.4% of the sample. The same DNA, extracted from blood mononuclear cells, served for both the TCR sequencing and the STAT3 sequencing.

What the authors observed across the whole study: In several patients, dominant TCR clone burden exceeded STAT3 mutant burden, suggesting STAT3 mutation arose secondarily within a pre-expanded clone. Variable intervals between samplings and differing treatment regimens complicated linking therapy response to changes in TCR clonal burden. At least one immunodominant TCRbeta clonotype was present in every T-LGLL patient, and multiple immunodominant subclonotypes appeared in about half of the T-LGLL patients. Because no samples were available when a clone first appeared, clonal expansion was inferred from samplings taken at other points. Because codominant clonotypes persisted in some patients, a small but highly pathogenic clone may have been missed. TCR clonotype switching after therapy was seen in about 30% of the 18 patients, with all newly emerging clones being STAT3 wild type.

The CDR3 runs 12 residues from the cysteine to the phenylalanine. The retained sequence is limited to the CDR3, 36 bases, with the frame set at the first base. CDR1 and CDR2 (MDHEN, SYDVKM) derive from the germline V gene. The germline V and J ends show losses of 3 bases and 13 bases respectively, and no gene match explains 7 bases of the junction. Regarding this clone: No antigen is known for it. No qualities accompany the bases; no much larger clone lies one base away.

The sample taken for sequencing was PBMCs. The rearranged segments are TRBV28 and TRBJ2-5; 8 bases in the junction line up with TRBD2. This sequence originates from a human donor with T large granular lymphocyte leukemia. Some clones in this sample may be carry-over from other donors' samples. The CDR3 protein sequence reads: CASSLPGGSRYF. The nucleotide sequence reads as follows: TGTGCCAGCAGTTTGCCGGGGGGGAGTAGGTACTTC.